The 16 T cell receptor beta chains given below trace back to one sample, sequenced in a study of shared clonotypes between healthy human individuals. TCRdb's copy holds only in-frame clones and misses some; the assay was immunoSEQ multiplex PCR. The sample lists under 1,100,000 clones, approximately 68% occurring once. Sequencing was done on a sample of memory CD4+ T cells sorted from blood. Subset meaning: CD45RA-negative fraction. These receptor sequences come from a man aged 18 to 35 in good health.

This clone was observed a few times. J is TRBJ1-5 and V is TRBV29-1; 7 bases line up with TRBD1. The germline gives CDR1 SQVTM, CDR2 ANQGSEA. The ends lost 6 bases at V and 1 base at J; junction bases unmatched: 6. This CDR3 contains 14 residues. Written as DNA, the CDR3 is TGCAGCGTCGGGGACAGAGTGAGCAATCAGCCCCAGCATTTT. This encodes CSVGDRVSNQPQHF.

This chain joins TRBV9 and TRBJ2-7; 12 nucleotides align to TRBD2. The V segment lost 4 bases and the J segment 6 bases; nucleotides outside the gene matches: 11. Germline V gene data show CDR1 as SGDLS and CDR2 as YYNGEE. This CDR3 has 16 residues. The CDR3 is CASSPATSGSIGEQYF. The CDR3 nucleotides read TGTGCCAGCAGCCCCGCGACTAGCGGGAGTATAGGCGAGCAGTACTTC.

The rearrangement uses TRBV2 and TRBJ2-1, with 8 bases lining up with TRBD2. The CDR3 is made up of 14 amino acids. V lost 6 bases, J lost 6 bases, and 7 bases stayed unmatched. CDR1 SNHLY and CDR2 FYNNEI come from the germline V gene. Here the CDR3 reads CASRGLVGSNEQFF. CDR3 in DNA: TGTGCCAGCAGGGGACTAGTCGGTAGCAATGAGCAGTTCTTC.

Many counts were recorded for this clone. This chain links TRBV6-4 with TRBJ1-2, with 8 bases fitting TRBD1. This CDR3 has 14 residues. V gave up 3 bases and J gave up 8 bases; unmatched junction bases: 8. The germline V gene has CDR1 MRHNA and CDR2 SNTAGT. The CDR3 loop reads CASSDSNRGSGYTF. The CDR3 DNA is TGTGCCAGCAGTGATTCGAACAGGGGGTCCGGCTACACCTTC.

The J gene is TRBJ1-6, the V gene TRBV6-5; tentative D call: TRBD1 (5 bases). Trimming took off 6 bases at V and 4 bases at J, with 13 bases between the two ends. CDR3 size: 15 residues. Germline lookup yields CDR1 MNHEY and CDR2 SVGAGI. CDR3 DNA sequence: TGTGCCAGCAGGCCACCCGGGGGGTATAATTCACCCCTCCACTTT. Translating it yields CASRPPGGYNSPLHF.

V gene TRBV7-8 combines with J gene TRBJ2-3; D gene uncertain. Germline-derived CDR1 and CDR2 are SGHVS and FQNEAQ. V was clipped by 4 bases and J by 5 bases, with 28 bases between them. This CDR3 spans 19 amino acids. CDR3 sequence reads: CASSWPVDLSDPRKDTQYF. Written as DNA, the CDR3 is TGTGCCAGCAGCTGGCCTGTGGATCTCAGCGACCCGAGGAAAGATACGCAGTATTTT.

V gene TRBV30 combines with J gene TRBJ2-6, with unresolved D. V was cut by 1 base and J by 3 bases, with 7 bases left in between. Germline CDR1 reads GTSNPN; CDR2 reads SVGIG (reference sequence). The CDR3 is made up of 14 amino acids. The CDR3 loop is CAWSEQIGANVLTF. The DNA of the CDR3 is TGTGCCTGGAGTGAACAGATTGGGGCCAACGTCCTGACTTTC. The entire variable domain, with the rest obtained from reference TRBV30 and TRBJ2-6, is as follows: SQTIHQWPATLVQPVGSPLSLECTVEGTSNPNLYWYRQAAGRGLQLLFYSVGIGQISSEVPQNLSASRPQDRQFILSSKKLLLSDSGFYLCAWSEQIGANVLTFGAGSRLTVL.

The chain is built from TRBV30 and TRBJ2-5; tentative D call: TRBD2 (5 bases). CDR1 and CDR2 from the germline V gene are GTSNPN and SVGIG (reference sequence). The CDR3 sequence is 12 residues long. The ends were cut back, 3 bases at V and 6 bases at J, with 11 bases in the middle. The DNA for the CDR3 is TGTGCCTGGAGGGGTAGCGACAAGACCCAGTACTTC. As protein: CAWRGSDKTQYF.

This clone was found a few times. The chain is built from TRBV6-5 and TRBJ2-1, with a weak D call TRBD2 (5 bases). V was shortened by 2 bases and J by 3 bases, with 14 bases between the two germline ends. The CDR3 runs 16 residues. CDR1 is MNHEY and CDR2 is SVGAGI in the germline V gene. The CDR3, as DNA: TGTGCCAGCAGTTACGGTGGGCTAGCAGGCTACAATGAGCAGTTCTTC. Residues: CASSYGGLAGYNEQFF.

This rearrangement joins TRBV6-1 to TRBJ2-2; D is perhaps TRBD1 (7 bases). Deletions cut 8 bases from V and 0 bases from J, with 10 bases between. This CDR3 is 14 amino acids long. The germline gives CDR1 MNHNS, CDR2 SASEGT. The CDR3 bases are TGTGCCAGCGCGGGACAGACGAACACCGGGGAGCTGTTTTTT. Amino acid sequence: CASAGQTNTGELFF.

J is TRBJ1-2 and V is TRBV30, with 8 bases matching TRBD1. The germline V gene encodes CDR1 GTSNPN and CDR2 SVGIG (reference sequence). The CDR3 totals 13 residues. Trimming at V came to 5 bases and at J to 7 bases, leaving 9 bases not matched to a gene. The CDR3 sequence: CAWETGGKPGYTF. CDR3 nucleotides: TGTGCCTGGGAAACAGGGGGAAAGCCTGGCTACACCTTC. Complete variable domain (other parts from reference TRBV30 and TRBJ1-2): SQTIHQWPATLVQPVGSPLSLECTVEGTSNPNLYWYRQAAGRGLQLLFYSVGIGQISSEVPQNLSASRPQDRQFILSSKKLLLSDSGFYLCAWETGGKPGYTFGSGTRLTVV.

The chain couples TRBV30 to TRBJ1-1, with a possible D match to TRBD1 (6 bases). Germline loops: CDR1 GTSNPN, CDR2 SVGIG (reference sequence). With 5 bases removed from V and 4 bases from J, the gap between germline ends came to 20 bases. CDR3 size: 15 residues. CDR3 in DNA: TGTGCCTGGGCGAAACGAACAGGGCGGATCACTGAAGCTTTCTTT. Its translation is CAWAKRTGRITEAFF.

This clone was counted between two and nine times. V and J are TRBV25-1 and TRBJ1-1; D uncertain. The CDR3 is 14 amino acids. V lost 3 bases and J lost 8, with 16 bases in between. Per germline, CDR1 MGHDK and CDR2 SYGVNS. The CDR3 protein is CASSDPAGRSEAFF. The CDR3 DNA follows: TGTGCCAGCAGTGACCCCGCTGGGAGATCGGAAGCTTTCTTT.

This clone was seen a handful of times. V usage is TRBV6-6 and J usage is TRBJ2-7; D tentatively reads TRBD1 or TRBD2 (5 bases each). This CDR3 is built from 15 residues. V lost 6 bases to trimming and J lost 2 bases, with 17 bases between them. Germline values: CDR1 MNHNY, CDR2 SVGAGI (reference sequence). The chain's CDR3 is CASRKGTSGPYEQYF. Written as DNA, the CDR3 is TGTGCCAGCAGGAAAGGGACCTCCGGGCCCTACGAGCAGTACTTC.

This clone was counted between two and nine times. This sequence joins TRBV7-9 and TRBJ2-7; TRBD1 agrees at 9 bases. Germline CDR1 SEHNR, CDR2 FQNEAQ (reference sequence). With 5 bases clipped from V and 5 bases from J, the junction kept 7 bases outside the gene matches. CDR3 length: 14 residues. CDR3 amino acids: CASSPRTGEDEQYF. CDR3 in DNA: TGTGCCAGCAGCCCCCGGACAGGGGAAGACGAGCAGTACTTC.

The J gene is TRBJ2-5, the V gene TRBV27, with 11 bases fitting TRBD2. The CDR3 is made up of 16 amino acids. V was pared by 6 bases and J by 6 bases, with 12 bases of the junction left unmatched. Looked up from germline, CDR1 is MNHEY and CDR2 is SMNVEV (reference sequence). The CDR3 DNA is TGTGCCAGCAGCCGGACTAGCGGGTCCCGGAGCCAGACCCAGTACTTC. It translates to CASSRTSGSRSQTQYF.